This entry lists 18 T cell receptor beta chains sequenced from one sample in a study of T cell responses to AZD1222 COVID-19 vaccine. Sequencing was performed with immunoSEQ multiplex PCR; in TCRdb, only in-frame clones are kept and a portion is missing. The table shows 120,000 or so clones, with just over 90% occurring only once. The sample in question was peripheral blood, obtained 28 days after the second AZD1222 dose. Source of these receptors: an adult who received the AZD1222 COVID-19 vaccine.

This clone was seen only a few times. The rearrangement joins TRBV3-1 (or the pseudogene TRBV3-2) to TRBJ1-4, with 10 bases matching TRBD1. V dropped 5 bases and J dropped 8; count of bases not matched to a gene: 8. Germline V gene data show CDR1 as LGHDT and CDR2 as YNNKEL (reference sequence). The CDR3 has 15 amino acids. The CDR3 coding sequence is TGTGCCAGCAGCACCCGGACAGGGGGAGGCGAAAAACTGTTTTTT. This gives the protein CASSTRTGGGEKLFF.

The rearrangement links TRBV11-3 to TRBJ2-7; 7 bases fit TRBD1. Per the germline V gene, CDR1 is SGHNT and CDR2 is YENEEA. This CDR3 comprises 15 residues. V shed 4 bases and J 6 bases; nucleotides not matched to a gene: 12. CDR3 sequence: CASSSRQGVLGEQYF. The CDR3 nucleotides read TGTGCCAGCAGCTCCAGACAGGGCGTTTTGGGCGAGCAGTACTTC.

The rearrangement joins TRBV19 to TRBJ2-7; 7 nucleotides align to TRBD1. From germline, CDR1 is LNHDA and CDR2 SQIVND (reference sequence). The CDR3 loop spans 16 amino acids. Germline trimming cut 3 bases from V and 4 bases from J; bases unmatched to any gene: 12. The CDR3: CASSMGALTGKYEQYF. The CDR3 DNA reads as TGTGCCAGTAGTATGGGGGCCTTGACAGGGAAGTACGAGCAGTACTTC.

V usage is TRBV9 and J usage is TRBJ1-5; D gene unclear. The CDR3 length is 17 residues. Trimming stripped 0 bases from V and 5 bases from J, with 18 bases between. From germline, CDR1 is SGDLS and CDR2 YYNGEE. The CDR3 DNA follows: TGTGCCAGCAGCGTAGTTCTTCTCACCGGCCGCTATCAGCCCCAGCATTTT. Translating gives CASSVVLLTGRYQPQHF.

The chain recombines TRBV30 with TRBJ2-2; the match to TRBD2 covers 8 bases. Trimming cost V 7 bases and J 5 bases; bases outside gene matches: 15. The CDR3 is 16 residues long. CDR1 is GTSNPN, CDR2 SVGIG, per germline (reference sequence). The CDR3 DNA sequence: TGTGCCTCCACATCAGCGGGAGTGAAAGGAACCGGGGAGCTGTTTTTT. This translates into CASTSAGVKGTGELFF.

The CDR3 DNA reads TGTGCCAGCTCACCCCTACCGAGCGGGAGTTCCTACGAGCAGTACTTC. Its protein is CASSPLPSGSSYEQYF. This rearrangement joins TRBV18 to TRBJ2-7, with TRBD2 identical over 8 bases. Germline CDR1 is KGHSH and CDR2 is LQKENI. The CDR3 covers 16 residues. V lost 3 bases to trimming and J lost 1 base; unmatched junction nucleotides: 8.

This clone came up once. The gene calls are TRBV10-3 and TRBJ2-4; 8 bases line up with TRBD1. The CDR3 loop spans 16 amino acids. The V and J ends lost 2 bases and 7 bases, in that order; junction bases with no gene match: 10. From germline, CDR1 is ENHRY and CDR2 SYGVKD. CDR3 DNA sequence: TGTGCCATCAGTGAGGCCAGGGGGCGTGTGGAGAACATTCAGTACTTC. Translating it yields CAISEARGRVENIQYF.

The gene calls are TRBV5-1 and TRBJ2-3; TRBD2 agrees at 11 bases. Trimming cost V 4 bases and J 6 bases; bases outside gene matches: 10. The CDR3 sequence is 16 residues long. In germline, CDR1 is SGHRS, CDR2 YFSETQ. CDR3 residues: CASSLGLAGVSDTQYF. The CDR3 DNA reads TGCGCCAGCAGCCTAGGACTAGCGGGCGTCTCGGATACGCAGTATTTT.

The chain has TRBV7-2 and TRBJ2-7; TRBD2 aligns across 9 bases. The CDR3 loop spans 14 amino acids. Germline lookup yields CDR1 SGHTA and CDR2 FQGNSA. The V segment lost 3 bases and the J segment 4 bases; nucleotides outside the gene matches: 4. CDR3 in amino acids: CASSFGGGGYEQYF. As DNA, the CDR3 is TGTGCCAGCAGCTTCGGCGGGGGGGGGTACGAGCAGTACTTC.

The chain carries TRBV13 and TRBJ2-7, with D possibly TRBD1 on 5 matching bases. V was trimmed by 1 base and J by 0 bases, leaving 10 bases between them. Germline V gives CDR1 PRHDT, CDR2 FYEKMQ (reference sequence). This CDR3 is 15 amino acids long. The DNA of the CDR3 is TGTGCCAGCAGCTTAGTCAGGGCAAGCTCCTACGAGCAGTACTTC. This codes for CASSLVRASSYEQYF.

The chain recombines TRBV7-2 with TRBJ1-3; 8 bases match TRBD1. Germline V lookup: CDR1 SGHTA, CDR2 FQGNSA. CDR3 size: 14 residues. The V segment lost 5 bases and the J segment 4 bases; nucleotides outside the gene matches: 4. This CDR3 reads CASSTGTGGNTIYF. For the CDR3, the DNA is TGTGCCAGCAGCACCGGGACAGGAGGAAACACCATATATTTT.

The J gene is TRBJ1-5, the V gene TRBV19; 7 bases map to TRBD1. Trimming took 3 bases from V and 3 from J; bases not matched to a gene: 2. The CDR3 is 14 residues long. Germline V gene lookup returns CDR1 LNHDA and CDR2 SQIVND (reference sequence). CDR3 DNA sequence: TGTGCCAGTAGTATCGACAGGGCCAATCAGCCCCAGCATTTT. It codes for CASSIDRANQPQHF.

The chain employs TRBV4-2 and TRBJ2-1, with 8 bases that match TRBD2. CDR1 is LGHNA, CDR2 YNFKEQ, per germline. V dropped 6 bases and J dropped 4; count of bases not matched to a gene: 5. This CDR3 has 14 amino acids. The CDR3 region is CASSHSGAYNEQFF. As DNA, the CDR3 is TGTGCCAGCAGTCATAGCGGGGCGTACAATGAGCAGTTCTTC.

The chain joins TRBV5-1 to TRBJ2-5; 7 nucleotides match TRBD1. This CDR3 spans 12 amino acids. The V gene's germline CDR1 is SGHRS and CDR2 YFSETQ. V lost 3 bases to trimming and J lost 4 bases; unmatched junction nucleotides: 0. CDR3 nucleotide sequence: TGCGCCAGCAGCTCAGGGGGAGAGACCCAGTACTTC. This encodes CASSSGGETQYF.

This sequence joins TRBV5-4 and TRBJ2-5, with D perhaps matching TRBD1 or TRBD2 (5 bases each). Deletions cut 4 bases from V and 4 bases from J, with 17 bases between. This CDR3 region has 15 residues. The germline CDR1 and CDR2 sequences are SGHNT and YYREEE (reference sequence). CDR3 coding DNA: TGTGCCAGCAGCGGGGCGGGTGCGATGGGAGAGACCCAGTACTTC. Translated, it gives CASSGAGAMGETQYF.

The rearrangement links TRBV19 to TRBJ2-1, with D tentatively TRBD2 (6 bases). The CDR3 totals 14 residues. Trimming took 3 bases from V and 8 from J, leaving 14 bases between them. The V gene's germline CDR1 is LNHDA and CDR2 SQIVND (reference sequence). The CDR3 coding sequence is TGTGCCAGTAGTATCAAGGCGGGGCCCGATGAGCAGTTCTTC. Translated, it gives CASSIKAGPDEQFF.

The V gene is TRBV6-5, the J gene TRBJ1-2, with TRBD1 identical over 7 bases. Germline V gene sequence: CDR1 MNHEY, CDR2 SVGAGI. The CDR3 extends over 13 amino acids. V shed 7 bases and J 6 bases; nucleotides not matched to a gene: 8. Here the CDR3 DNA reads TGTGCCAGCACTGGGACAGCGAAGGATGGCTACACCTTC. Protein sequence: CASTGTAKDGYTF.

The chain uses TRBV2 and TRBJ1-2; maybe TRBD1 (6 bases). The CDR3 is made up of 10 amino acids. CDR1 and CDR2 from the germline V gene are SNHLY and FYNNEI. V was clipped by 10 bases and J by 7 bases, with 10 bases between them. CDR3: CATRGRGYTF. CDR3 nucleotide sequence: TGTGCCACCAGGGGCCGTGGCTACACCTTC.